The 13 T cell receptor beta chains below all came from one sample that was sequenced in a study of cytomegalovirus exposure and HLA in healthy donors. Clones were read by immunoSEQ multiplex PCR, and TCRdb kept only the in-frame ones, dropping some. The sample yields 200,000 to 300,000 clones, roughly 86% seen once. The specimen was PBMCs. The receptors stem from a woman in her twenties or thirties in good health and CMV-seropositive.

CDR3 region: CASAQGWETQYF. CDR3 in DNA: TGTGCCAGCGCACAGGGTTGGGAGACCCAGTACTTC. The rearrangement links TRBV11-1 to TRBJ2-5; D perhaps matches TRBD1 (6 bases). Per the germline V gene, CDR1 is SGHAT and CDR2 is FQDESV (reference sequence). Trimming cost V 8 bases and J 5 bases, with 12 bases left between them. The CDR3 is 12 residues long.

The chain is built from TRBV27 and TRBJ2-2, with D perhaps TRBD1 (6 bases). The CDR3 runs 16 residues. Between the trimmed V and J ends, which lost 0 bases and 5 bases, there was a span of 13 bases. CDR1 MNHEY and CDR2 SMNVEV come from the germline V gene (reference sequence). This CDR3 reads CASSLSTGGTTGELFF. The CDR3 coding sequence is TGTGCCAGCAGTTTATCGACAGGAGGAACTACCGGGGAGCTGTTTTTT.

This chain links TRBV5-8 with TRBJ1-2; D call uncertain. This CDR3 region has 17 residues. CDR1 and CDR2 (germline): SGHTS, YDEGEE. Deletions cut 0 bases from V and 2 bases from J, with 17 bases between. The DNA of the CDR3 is TGTGCCAGCAGCTTGGCGACACTTTTTACGGCAAACTATGGCTACACCTTC. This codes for CASSLATLFTANYGYTF.

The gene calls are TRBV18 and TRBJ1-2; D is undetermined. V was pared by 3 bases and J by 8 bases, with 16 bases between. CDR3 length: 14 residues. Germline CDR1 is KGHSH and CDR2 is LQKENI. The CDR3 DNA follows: TGTGCCAGCTCACCTAAGCACAGCCCCACGGGCTACACCTTC. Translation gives CASSPKHSPTGYTF.

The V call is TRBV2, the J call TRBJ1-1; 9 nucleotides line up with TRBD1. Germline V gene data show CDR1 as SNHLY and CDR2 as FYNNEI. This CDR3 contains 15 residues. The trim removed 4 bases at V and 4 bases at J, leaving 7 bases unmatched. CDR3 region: CASSGPGQGSTEAFF. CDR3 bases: TGTGCCAGCAGTGGCCCCGGACAGGGGTCCACTGAAGCTTTCTTT.

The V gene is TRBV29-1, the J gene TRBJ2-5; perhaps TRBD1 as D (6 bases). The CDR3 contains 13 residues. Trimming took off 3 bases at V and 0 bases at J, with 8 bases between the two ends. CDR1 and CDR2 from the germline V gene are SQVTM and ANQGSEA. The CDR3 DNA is TGCAGCGTTGACTGGGACAACCAAGAGACCCAGTACTTC. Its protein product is CSVDWDNQETQYF.

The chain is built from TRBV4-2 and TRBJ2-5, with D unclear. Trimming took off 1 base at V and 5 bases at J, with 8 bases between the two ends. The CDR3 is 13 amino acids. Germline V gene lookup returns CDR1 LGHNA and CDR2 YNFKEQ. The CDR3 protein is CASSQGLGETQYF. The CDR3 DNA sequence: TGTGCCAGCAGCCAAGGTCTCGGGGAGACCCAGTACTTC.

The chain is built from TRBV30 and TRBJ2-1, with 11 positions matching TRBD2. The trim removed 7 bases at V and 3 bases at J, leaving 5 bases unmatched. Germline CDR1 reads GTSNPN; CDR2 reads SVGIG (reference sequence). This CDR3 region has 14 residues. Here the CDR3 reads CAYTSGSGYNEQFF. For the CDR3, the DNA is TGTGCCTACACTAGCGGGAGTGGCTACAATGAGCAGTTCTTC.

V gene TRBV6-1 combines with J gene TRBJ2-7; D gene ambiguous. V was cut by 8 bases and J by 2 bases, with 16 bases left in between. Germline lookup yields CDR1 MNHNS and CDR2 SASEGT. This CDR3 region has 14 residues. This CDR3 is CASARSVQTYEQYF. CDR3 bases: TGTGCCAGCGCTCGCAGTGTCCAGACCTACGAGCAGTACTTC.

The CDR3 is CASSEVKGAWNQPQHF. Here the CDR3 DNA reads TGTGCCAGCAGTGAAGTAAAGGGGGCTTGGAATCAGCCCCAGCATTTT. The chain couples TRBV6-1 to TRBJ1-5, with 7 bases aligning to TRBD1. Trimming cost V 1 base and J 4 bases; bases outside gene matches: 7. CDR1 is MNHNS, CDR2 SASEGT, per germline. The CDR3 has 16 amino acids.

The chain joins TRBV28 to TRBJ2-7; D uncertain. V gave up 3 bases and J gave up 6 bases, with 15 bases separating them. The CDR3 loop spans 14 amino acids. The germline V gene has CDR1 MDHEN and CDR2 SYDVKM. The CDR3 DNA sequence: TGTGCCAGCAGTTTCACCACGTCAGGTCGCGAGCAGTACTTC. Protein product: CASSFTTSGREQYF.

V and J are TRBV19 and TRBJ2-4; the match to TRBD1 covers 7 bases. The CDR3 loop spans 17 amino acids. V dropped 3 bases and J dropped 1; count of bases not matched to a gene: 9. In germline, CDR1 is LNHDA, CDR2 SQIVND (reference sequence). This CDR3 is CASSMSTGEWAKNIQYF. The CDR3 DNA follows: TGTGCCAGTAGTATGTCTACAGGGGAATGGGCCAAAAACATTCAGTACTTC.

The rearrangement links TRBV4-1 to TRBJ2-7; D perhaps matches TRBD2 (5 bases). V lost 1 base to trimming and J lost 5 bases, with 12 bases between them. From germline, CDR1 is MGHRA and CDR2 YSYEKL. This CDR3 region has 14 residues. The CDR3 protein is CASSQVGLSNEQYF. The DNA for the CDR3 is TGCGCCAGCAGCCAAGTTGGACTCTCGAACGAGCAGTACTTC.